Included here is one T cell receptor (beta chain) sequence, with context. What it binds is unknown. Repertoires were generated with immunoSEQ multiplex PCR, while TCRdb's copy carries only in-frame clones and drops some. The sample records roughly 54,000 clones, around four fifths being singletons. This specimen comes from a study of radiotherapy plus CTLA-4 blockade in lung cancer. Notes on the study in general: There was expansion of tumor-derived TCR clones in blood after radiotherapy plus ipilimumab.

Per the germline V gene, CDR1 is KGHSH and CDR2 is LQKENI. CDR3 length: 14 residues. Trimming took off 4 bases at V and 4 bases at J, with 13 bases between the two ends. Lung cancer patients with chemo-refractory metastatic non-small-cell disease were given focal radiation plus CTLA-4 blockade with ipilimumab. The TCR was taken from a human donor with non-small cell lung cancer who had a partial response to radiotherapy plus ipilimumab. The chain has TRBV18 and TRBJ2-5; weak D call: TRBD1 (6 bases). The source was peripheral blood, collected from a patient treated with radiotherapy plus ipilimumab. The CDR3 DNA follows: TGTGCCAGCTCACGACAGGCGGTGGGAGAGACCCAGTACTTC. Translating gives CASSRQAVGETQYF.